These 27 T cell receptor beta chains originate from one sample sequenced in a study of shared clonotypes between healthy human individuals. Sequenced by immunoSEQ multiplex PCR; TCRdb stores in-frame clones only, minus some. The repertoire includes about 1,900,000 clones, just under 95% of them detected once, and less than 1.5% sits in the top ten. CD45RO-negative cells were positively selected for CCR7, leaving out terminally differentiated effector memory CD45RA+ cells. Sequencing input: naive CD8+ T cells sorted from blood. Receptor source: a man aged 18 to 30 in good health.

V and J are TRBV28 and TRBJ1-6; possible D gene TRBD1, 5 bases. Germline lookup yields CDR1 MDHEN and CDR2 SYDVKM. Trimming took 5 bases from V and 10 from J, leaving 18 bases between them. The CDR3 runs to 15 residues. CDR3 region: CASSTLRRDESPLHF. As DNA, the CDR3 is TGTGCCAGCAGTACCCTGCGGAGGGACGAGTCACCCCTCCACTTT.

This chain links TRBV7-8 with TRBJ2-5; 7 positions agree with TRBD2. The V gene end was trimmed by 2 bases and the J gene end by 2 bases; junction bases not matched to a gene: 8. Germline CDR1 and CDR2: SGHVS and FQNEAQ. The CDR3 consists of 16 residues. The CDR3 sequence: CASSLILGGVQETQYF. In DNA form, the CDR3 reads TGTGCCAGCAGCTTAATTCTGGGAGGGGTGCAAGAGACCCAGTACTTC.

The J gene is TRBJ2-1, the V gene TRBV6-1; 7 bases agree with TRBD2. In germline, CDR1 is MNHNS, CDR2 SASEGT. Trimming took 1 base from V and 4 from J; bases not matched to a gene: 4. The CDR3 spans 15 residues. The CDR3 protein is CASSEVAAGYNEQFF. CDR3 DNA sequence: TGTGCCAGCAGTGAAGTGGCAGCGGGATACAATGAGCAGTTCTTC.

The chain joins TRBV9 to TRBJ2-1; D ambiguous. Germline V lookup: CDR1 SGDLS, CDR2 YYNGEE. The CDR3 runs 14 residues. The V and J ends lost 4 bases and 8 bases respectively, with 16 bases between them. CDR3 nucleotides: TGTGCCAGCAGCAGAAGGCTAGTCCGGGATGAGCAGTTCTTC. Its protein product is CASSRRLVRDEQFF.

V is TRBV14 and J is TRBJ2-1; D not resolved. The CDR3 is 13 amino acids. V gave up 4 bases and J gave up 8 bases, with 12 bases separating them. Germline CDR1 SGHDN, CDR2 FVKESK. CDR3: CASSPRWYDEQFF. CDR3 nucleotide sequence: TGTGCCAGCAGCCCCCGCTGGTATGATGAGCAGTTCTTC. Full variable domain (missing parts from reference TRBV14 and TRBJ2-1): EAGVTQFPSHSVIEKGQTVTLRCDPISGHDNLYWYRRVMGKEIKFLLHFVKESKQDESGMPNNRFLAERTGGTYSTLKVQPAELEDSGVYFCASSPRWYDEQFFGPGTRLTVL.

This chain links TRBV19 with TRBJ1-1; 7 positions match TRBD1. Germline CDR1 reads LNHDA; CDR2 reads SQIVND (reference sequence). V was pared by 5 bases and J by 3 bases, with 9 bases of the junction left unmatched. CDR3 size: 15 residues. The chain's CDR3 is CASSQDREGDTEAFF. The DNA of the CDR3 is TGTGCCAGTAGTCAAGACAGGGAAGGCGACACTGAAGCTTTCTTT.

The V call is TRBV6-5, the J call TRBJ2-1; maybe TRBD1 (7 bases). Germline V gives CDR1 MNHEY, CDR2 SVGAGI. The CDR3 consists of 16 residues. Trimming took 0 bases from V and 5 from J, leaving 14 bases between them. This CDR3 reads CASSYSRGRGDNEQFF. CDR3 DNA sequence: TGTGCCAGCAGTTACTCGAGGGGGCGCGGGGACAATGAGCAGTTCTTC.

The chain's CDR3 is CAWESGAGFIGNSPLHF. The CDR3 DNA reads TGTGCCTGGGAGTCGGGGGCGGGGTTTATTGGGAATTCACCCCTCCACTTT. The genes are TRBV30 and TRBJ1-6; D may be TRBD1 (6 bases). The germline V gene has CDR1 GTSNPN and CDR2 SVGIG (reference sequence). Trimming took 5 bases from V and 7 from J, leaving 24 bases between them. The length of the CDR3 is 17 residues.

The CDR3 protein is CASSSQENSNQPQHF. DNA for the CDR3: TGTGCCAGCAGTTCCCAGGAGAATAGCAATCAGCCCCAGCATTTT. V is TRBV28 and J is TRBJ1-5, with unresolved D. With 4 bases removed from V and 0 bases from J, the gap between germline ends came to 10 bases. CDR1 and CDR2 (germline): MDHEN, SYDVKM. CDR3 length equals 15 residues.

The genes are TRBV27 and TRBJ1-2; tentative D call: TRBD1 (5 bases). Between the trimmed V and J ends, which lost 5 bases and 0 bases, there was a span of 13 bases. The germline CDR1 and CDR2 sequences are MNHEY and SMNVEV (reference sequence). The CDR3 sequence is 15 residues long. CDR3 in amino acids: CASSPWGGPNYGYTF. The CDR3 bases are TGTGCCAGCAGTCCCTGGGGGGGTCCTAACTATGGCTACACCTTC.

The V and J genes are TRBV7-9 and TRBJ2-2; a possible D gene is TRBD1 (6 bases). V was cut by 8 bases and J by 0 bases, with 10 bases left in between. Per germline, CDR1 SEHNR and CDR2 FQNEAQ (reference sequence). The CDR3 loop spans 14 amino acids. The CDR3 nucleotides are TGTGCCAGCCGACAGGTACCGAACACCGGGGAGCTGTTTTTT. It codes for CASRQVPNTGELFF.

J is TRBJ1-2 and V is TRBV27; 8 positions agree with TRBD1. CDR1 is MNHEY, CDR2 SMNVEV, per germline (reference sequence). This CDR3 is built from 15 residues. Germline trimming cut 8 bases from V and 5 bases from J; bases unmatched to any gene: 13. The CDR3 loop reads CASGDPTDRVYGYTF. DNA for the CDR3: TGTGCCAGCGGTGACCCGACGGACAGGGTGTATGGCTACACCTTC.

The rearrangement joins TRBV11-2 to TRBJ2-3, with 13 bases fitting TRBD2. This CDR3 has 18 residues. Per the germline V gene, CDR1 is SGHAT and CDR2 is FQNNGV. Trimming cost V 5 bases and J 5 bases; bases outside gene matches: 13. The CDR3 DNA is TGTGCCAGCAGCCTAACCCCGGGACTAGCGGGACCTGAAGATACGCAGTATTTT. It encodes CASSLTPGLAGPEDTQYF.

The chain combines TRBV27 with TRBJ2-5, with D unclear. This CDR3 comprises 15 residues. V was clipped by 2 bases and J by 5 bases, with 15 bases between them. The germline CDR1 and CDR2 sequences are MNHEY and SMNVEV (reference sequence). The CDR3 protein is CASSLLPQELETQYF. The DNA of the CDR3 is TGTGCCAGCAGTTTACTCCCGCAGGAGTTGGAGACCCAGTACTTC.

This clone was recorded only once. This chain links TRBV6-5 with TRBJ1-6; the match to TRBD1 covers 8 bases. This CDR3 contains 15 residues. The junction had 5 bases not matched to a gene; V was cut back by 0 bases and J by 10 bases. Germline V lookup: CDR1 MNHEY, CDR2 SVGAGI. CDR3 amino acids: CASSYSPGGESPLHF. CDR3 coding DNA: TGTGCCAGCAGTTACTCCCCAGGGGGCGAATCACCCCTCCACTTT.

The rearrangement links TRBV10-2 to TRBJ1-6, with TRBD1 matching over 7 bases. Unmatched junction bases numbered 5, after V lost 0 bases and J lost 6 bases. There are 16 residues in the CDR3. In germline, CDR1 is WSHSY, CDR2 SAAADI. The CDR3 bases are TGCGCCAGCAGTGAGTCAGGACAGGCTCTTAATTCACCCCTCCACTTT. Translated, it gives CASSESGQALNSPLHF.

The chain combines TRBV7-8 with TRBJ2-1, with TRBD2 identical over 7 bases. The CDR3 length is 20 residues. J was trimmed by 6 bases and V by 1 base; bases with no gene match: 21. CDR1 and CDR2 from the germline V gene are SGHVS and FQNEAQ. For the CDR3, the DNA is TGTGCCAGCAGCTTAGGACTGGCGGGGGTTGATTCGCCGGGACGCAATGAGCAGTTCTTC. It codes for CASSLGLAGVDSPGRNEQFF.

This clone was seen once. This rearrangement joins TRBV5-6 to TRBJ1-4, with a weak D call TRBD1 (5 bases). This CDR3 is 12 amino acids long. With 3 bases removed from V and 8 bases from J, the gap between germline ends came to 8 bases. The V gene's germline CDR1 is SGHDT and CDR2 YYEEEE. The CDR3, as DNA: TGTGCCAGCAGCTGGGGGAACGAAAAACTGTTTTTT. It encodes CASSWGNEKLFF.

The chain carries TRBV6-5 and TRBJ2-3; no clear D gene. Germline CDR1 and CDR2: MNHEY and SVGAGI. The CDR3 is made up of 15 amino acids. The V end lost 0 bases, the J end lost 2 bases, and 9 bases lay between the germline ends. CDR3 sequence reads: CASSYSRLATDTQYF. The DNA of the CDR3 is TGTGCCAGCAGTTACTCGAGATTAGCCACAGATACGCAGTATTTT.

V and J are TRBV4-1 and TRBJ1-1, with D possibly matching TRBD1 (5 bases). V was clipped by 0 bases and J by 6 bases, with 17 bases between them. The V gene's germline CDR1 is MGHRA and CDR2 YSYEKL. This CDR3 region has 16 residues. The CDR3 is CASSQERTNRGAEAFF. DNA for the CDR3: TGCGCCAGCAGCCAAGAGAGAACTAACCGAGGGGCTGAAGCTTTCTTT.

The chain carries TRBV9 and TRBJ2-1; D might be TRBD1 (5 bases). The V end lost 2 bases, the J end lost 3 bases, and 12 bases lay between the germline ends. This CDR3 is 15 amino acids long. Germline loops: CDR1 SGDLS, CDR2 YYNGEE. The CDR3 spells CASSVGLIIYNEQFF. CDR3 bases: TGTGCCAGCAGCGTGGGGCTCATCATCTACAATGAGCAGTTCTTC.

The V and J genes are TRBV7-9 and TRBJ2-7; 9 bases agree with TRBD2. CDR1 and CDR2 from the germline V gene are SEHNR and FQNEAQ (reference sequence). J lost 0 bases, V lost 5 bases, and 11 bases had no gene match. The CDR3 spans 17 residues. DNA for the CDR3: TGTGCCAGCAGCCCAGGGGCGGGAGGGATACCCTCCTACGAGCAGTACTTC. Translation: CASSPGAGGIPSYEQYF.

The V call is TRBV7-9, the J call TRBJ1-4; the D is unclear. V lost 1 base and J 0 bases, leaving 18 bases between the germline ends. The CDR3 is made up of 19 amino acids. The germline gives CDR1 SEHNR, CDR2 FQNEAQ (reference sequence). The CDR3 nucleotides are TGTGCCAGCAGCTTAGTATTCGGTACAGAAACAACAACTAATGAAAAACTGTTTTTT. It encodes CASSLVFGTETTTNEKLFF.

This sequence joins TRBV28 and TRBJ1-5, with unresolved D. CDR3 length equals 13 residues. Germline V CDR1 and CDR2: MDHEN, SYDVKM. The CDR3 nucleotides read TGTGCTACTGGGGAGGTAGACAATCAGCCCCAGCATTTT. It codes for CATGEVDNQPQHF.

This clone showed up just a few times. This chain connects TRBV19 to TRBJ2-5, with 9 positions matching TRBD1. CDR1 is LNHDA and CDR2 is SQIVND in the germline V gene (reference sequence). This CDR3 spans 12 amino acids. J was trimmed by 5 bases and V by 9 bases; bases with no gene match: 4. The CDR3, as DNA: TGTGCCAGCTATGGACAGGGGGAGACCCAGTACTTC. This codes for CASYGQGETQYF.

The chain employs TRBV4-1 and TRBJ2-1; TRBD1 might be the D (5 bases). CDR3 length equals 16 residues. With 3 bases removed from V and 4 bases from J, the gap between germline ends came to 16 bases. Germline V lookup: CDR1 MGHRA, CDR2 YSYEKL. CDR3 residues: CASSQIPPAGYNEQFF. The CDR3 coding sequence is TGCGCCAGCAGCCAGATACCCCCCGCAGGGTACAATGAGCAGTTCTTC.

The rearrangement joins TRBV6-1 to TRBJ2-5; D might be TRBD1 (6 bases). The CDR3 loop spans 19 amino acids. Germline CDR1 MNHNS, CDR2 SASEGT. Trimming stripped 3 bases from V and 2 bases from J, with 25 bases between. CDR3 loop: CASSDPESRQAYLQETQYF. CDR3 sequence (DNA): TGTGCCAGCAGTGACCCGGAATCTAGACAGGCTTACCTTCAAGAGACCCAGTACTTC.